This TCR beta chain was captured in a study of shared clonotypes between healthy human individuals. Generated by immunoSEQ multiplex PCR, the TCRdb table keeps only in-frame clones and is missing some. Of millions of clones listed, approximately 93% are singletons. The CDR3 has 13 residues. In germline, CDR1 is GTSNPN, CDR2 SVGIG (reference sequence). The J segment lost 7 bases and the V segment lost 8 bases, leaving 7 bases of the junction unmatched. The sequenced sample consisted of naive CD4+ T cells from PBMCs. Described subset: CD45RA+ positively selected. The clonotype originates from a man between 18 and 35 years old in good health. Some clones in this sample may be carry-over from other donors' samples. The V call is TRBV30, the J call TRBJ1-6; 8 nucleotides line up with TRBD1. As DNA, the CDR3 is TGTGCCGGAGGACAGGGTTGGAATTCACCCCTCCACTTT. Its translation is CAGGQGWNSPLHF.